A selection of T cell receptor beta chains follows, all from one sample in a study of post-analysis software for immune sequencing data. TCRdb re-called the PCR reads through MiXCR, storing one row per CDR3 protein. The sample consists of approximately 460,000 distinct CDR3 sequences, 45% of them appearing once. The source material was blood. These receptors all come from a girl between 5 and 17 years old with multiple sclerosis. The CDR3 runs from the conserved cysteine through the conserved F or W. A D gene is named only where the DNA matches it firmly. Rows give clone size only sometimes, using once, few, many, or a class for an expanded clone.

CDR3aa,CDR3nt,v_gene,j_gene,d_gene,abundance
CSALLEFPQYF,TGCAGTGCTCTGCTCGAATTCCCGCAGTATTTT,TRBV20-1,TRBJ2-3,NA,NA
CASSYGMDSGNEQFF,TGTGCCAGCAGCTACGGGATGGATTCCGGCAATGAGCAGTTCTTC,TRBV12-3/TRBV12-4,TRBJ2-1,NA,NA
CSVSGTAGLSGGYTF,TGCAGCGTCTCCGGGACTGCCGGCCTATCAGGAGGCTACACCTTC,TRBV29-1,TRBJ1-2,NA,NA
CASRGQTPTYEQYF,TGTGCCAGCAGGGGACAGACCCCCACCTACGAGCAGTACTTC,TRBV6-1,TRBJ2-7,TRBD1,NA
CASSPQRDEKLFF,TGTGCCAGCAGCCCCCAAAGGGATGAAAAACTGTTTTTT,TRBV12-3/TRBV12-4,TRBJ1-4,NA,few
CASSFPQGSPNEKLFF,TGTGCCAGCAGTTTCCCACAGGGGTCCCCTAATGAAAAACTGTTTTTT,TRBV28,TRBJ1-4,TRBD1,few
CASSPPDRGWDGYTF,TGTGCCAGCAGTCCTCCGGACAGGGGATGGGATGGCTACACCTTC,TRBV28,TRBJ1-2,TRBD1,few
CAIADRVMEQYF,TGTGCCATCGCGGACAGGGTGATGGAGCAGTACTTC,TRBV28,TRBJ2-7,TRBD1,NA
CAILGQGAIGYTF,TGTGCCATCTTGGGACAGGGGGCAATTGGCTACACCTTC,TRBV10-3,TRBJ1-2,TRBD1,NA
CASSHAGGYTEAFF,TGCGCCAGCAGCCACGCAGGGGGATACACTGAAGCTTTCTTT,TRBV5-1,TRBJ1-1,TRBD1,few
CASSLRQGVNNEQFF,TGCGCCAGCAGCTTGCGACAGGGGGTTAATAATGAGCAGTTCTTC,TRBV5-1,TRBJ2-1,TRBD1,NA
CATRSGLTYEQYF,TGTGCCACCCGATCTGGCCTTACCTACGAGCAGTACTTC,TRBV6-2/TRBV6-3,TRBJ2-7,NA,NA
CASSPGQGTHEQFF,TGTGCTAGCAGCCCGGGACAGGGTACCCATGAGCAGTTCTTC,TRBV7-7,TRBJ2-1,TRBD1,NA
CASSQDFSGGGELYF,TGTGCCAGCAGCCAAGATTTCAGCGGAGGAGGCGAGCTGTACTTC,TRBV3-1,TRBJ2-5,NA,NA
CAISLGETQYF,TGTGCCATCAGTCTAGGGGAGACCCAGTACTTC,TRBV10-3,TRBJ2-5,NA,few
CASSLRLGGETQYF,TGCGCCAGCAGCTTGCGACTAGGGGGGGAGACCCAGTACTTC,TRBV5-1,TRBJ2-5,NA,NA
CATSEGIGGNNEQFF,TGTGCCACCAGTGAGGGAATAGGGGGAAACAATGAGCAGTTCTTC,TRBV24-1,TRBJ2-1,NA,few
CASSPGAGTRQPQHF,TGTGCCAGCAGCCCCGGGGCAGGGACTCGTCAGCCCCAGCATTTT,TRBV7-2,TRBJ1-5,NA,NA
CASSVSIPDTQYF,TGTGCCAGCAGCGTTAGTATACCAGATACGCAGTATTTT,TRBV7-3,TRBJ2-3,NA,NA
CSARDRGSNQPQHF,TGCAGTGCTAGGGACAGGGGTAGCAATCAGCCCCAGCATTTT,TRBV20-1,TRBJ1-5,TRBD1,NA
CSGGQEEAFF,TGCAGCGGCGGACAGGAAGAAGCTTTCTTT,TRBV29-1,TRBJ1-1,TRBD1,NA
CSVVQPLSNYGYTF,TGCAGCGTCGTGCAACCGTTATCTAACTATGGCTACACCTTC,TRBV29-1,TRBJ1-2,NA,NA
CASSRTPWTGPSEQYF,TGTGCCAGCAGCAGAACCCCCTGGACAGGGCCCAGCGAGCAGTACTTC,TRBV7-3,TRBJ2-7,TRBD1,few
CASSSGDRPDVEQYF,TGTGCCAGCAGTTCAGGGGACCGCCCCGACGTGGAGCAGTACTTC,TRBV28,TRBJ2-5,NA,NA
CSAGEAGAGDEQYF,TGCAGCGCTGGGGAAGCGGGAGCTGGCGACGAGCAGTACTTC,TRBV29-1,TRBJ2-7,TRBD2,few
CASSQEIQTNSPLHF,TGCGCCAGCAGCCAAGAGATACAGACCAATTCACCCCTCCACTTT,TRBV4-1,TRBJ1-6,NA,few
CASSLVQASNQPQHF,TGTGCCAGCAGTTTAGTACAGGCCAGCAATCAGCCCCAGCATTTT,TRBV28,TRBJ1-5,NA,few
CASSYRAGVDGYTF,TGTGCCAGCAGTTACCGCGCGGGGGTAGATGGCTACACCTTC,TRBV6-2/TRBV6-3,TRBJ1-2,NA,NA
CASIAGTGYRSSTEAFF,TGTGCCAGCATTGCCGGGACAGGGTACCGGTCGAGCACTGAAGCTTTCTTT,TRBV12-3/TRBV12-4,TRBJ1-1,TRBD1,NA
CASSLVSGGEQYF,TGTGCCAGCAGTTTAGTATCCGGGGGTGAGCAGTATTTT,TRBV28,TRBJ2-3,NA,NA
CSASQSSTEAFF,TGCAGTGCTAGTCAGTCTAGCACTGAAGCTTTCTTT,TRBV20-1,TRBJ1-1,NA,few
CATSDPGGGYTF,TGTGCCACCAGTGATCCAGGGGGAGGCTACACCTTC,TRBV24-1,TRBJ1-2,TRBD1,NA
CSARPRNSGTSRQYF,TGCAGTGCTAGACCTCGGAATAGCGGGACTTCTAGGCAGTACTTC,TRBV20-1,TRBJ2-7,TRBD2,NA
CASSLNTAGGNNEQFF,TGCGCCAGCAGCTTGAATACGGCGGGAGGAAACAATGAGCAGTTCTTC,TRBV5-1,TRBJ2-1,TRBD2,NA
CASSLDIEWEAFF,TGCGCCAGCAGCTTAGATATCGAGTGGGAAGCTTTCTTT,TRBV5-1,TRBJ1-1,NA,NA
CASLALAGPYEQYF,TGTGCCAGCCTCGCGCTAGCGGGACCCTACGAGCAGTACTTC,TRBV11-2,TRBJ2-7,TRBD2,NA
CASSQDRVGGTEAFF,TGCGCCAGCAGCCAGGACAGGGTAGGGGGCACTGAAGCTTTCTTT,TRBV4-3,TRBJ1-1,TRBD1,few
CAISGGIAGGPVDEQFF,TGTGCCATCAGTGGGGGAATAGCGGGAGGGCCGGTGGATGAGCAGTTCTTC,TRBV10-3,TRBJ2-1,TRBD2,few
CSVTGGYWGTEAFF,TGCAGCGTCACAGGGGGCTACTGGGGGACTGAAGCTTTCTTT,TRBV29-1,TRBJ1-1,TRBD1,NA
CASRTASTDTQYF,TGTGCCAGCAGGACAGCTAGCACAGATACGCAGTATTTT,TRBV6-1,TRBJ2-3,NA,NA
CATSRDVRQVYGYTF,TGTGCCACCAGCAGAGATGTGAGACAGGTCTATGGCTACACCTTC,TRBV15,TRBJ1-2,NA,few
CSACGQPSGSFSQETQYF,TGCAGTGCTTGTGGACAGCCTAGCGGGAGTTTTAGCCAAGAGACCCAGTACTTC,TRBV20-1,TRBJ2-5,TRBD2,once